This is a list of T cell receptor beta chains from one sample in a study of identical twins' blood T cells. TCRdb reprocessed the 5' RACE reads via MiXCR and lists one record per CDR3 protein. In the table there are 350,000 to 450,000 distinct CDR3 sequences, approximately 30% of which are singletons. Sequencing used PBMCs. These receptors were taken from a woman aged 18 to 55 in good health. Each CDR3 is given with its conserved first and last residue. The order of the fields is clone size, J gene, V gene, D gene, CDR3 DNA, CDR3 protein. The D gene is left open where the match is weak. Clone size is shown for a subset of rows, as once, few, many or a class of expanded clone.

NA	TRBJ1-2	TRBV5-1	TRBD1	TGCGCCAGCAGCACCGGGACAGGCCTTCCTAACTATGGCTACACCTTC	CASSTGTGLPNYGYTF
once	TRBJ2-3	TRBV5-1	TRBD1	TGCGCCAGCAGCCCCACAGGGACAGCTCCAGATACGCAGTATTTT	CASSPTGTAPDTQYF
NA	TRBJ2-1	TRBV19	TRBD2	TGCGCCAGTACCTTGTTAGCGGGGACCTACAATGAGCAGTTCTTC	CASTLLAGTYNEQFF
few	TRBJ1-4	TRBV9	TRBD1	TGTGCCAGCAGCCCTCATACAGGGGAAGAGGGAGGGGAAAAACTGTTTTTT	CASSPHTGEEGGEKLFF
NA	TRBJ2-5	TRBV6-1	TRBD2	TGTGCCATTAGACTAGCGGGAGAAGAGACCCAGTACTTC	CAIRLAGEETQYF
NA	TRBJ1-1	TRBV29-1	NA	TGCAGCCCCCGACGAGGTGCTGAAGCTTTCTTT	CSPRRGAEAFF
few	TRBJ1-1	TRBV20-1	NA	TGCAGTGCTAGACCCCAGGGTGCTATGAACACTGAAGCTTTCTTT	CSARPQGAMNTEAFF
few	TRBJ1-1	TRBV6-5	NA	TGTGCCAGCAGCACCATGGACAGGAACACTGAAGCTTTCTTT	CASSTMDRNTEAFF
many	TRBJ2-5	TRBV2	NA	TGTGCCAGCAGTGCGCAGACCCAGTACTTC	CASSAQTQYF
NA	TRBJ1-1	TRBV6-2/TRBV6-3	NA	TGTGCCAGCAGTTACCCATACGGGGTGAACACTGAAGCTTTCTTT	CASSYPYGVNTEAFF
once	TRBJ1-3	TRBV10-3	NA	TGTGCCATCAGTGAGTACCCCGACATGATCTCTGGAAACACCATATATTTT	CAISEYPDMISGNTIYF
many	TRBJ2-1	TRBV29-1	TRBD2	TGCAGCGTTGCCGGGACTAGCGTCTCCTACAATGAGCAGTTCTTC	CSVAGTSVSYNEQFF
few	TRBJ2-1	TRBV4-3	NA	TGCGCCAGCAGCCGCGGAGTAGGTGAGCAGTTCTTC	CASSRGVGEQFF
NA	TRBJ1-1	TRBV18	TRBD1	TGTGCCAGCTCACCACGTACAGGGGAGGACACTGAAGCTTTCTTT	CASSPRTGEDTEAFF
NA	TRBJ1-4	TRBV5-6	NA	TGTGCCAGCACAGACGCGAATGATGAAAAACTGTTTTTT	CASTDANDEKLFF
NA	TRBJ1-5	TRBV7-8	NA	TGTGCCAGCAGCGAACCCTCGGGCTCCAGTGGAAATCAGCCCCAGCATTTT	CASSEPSGSSGNQPQHF
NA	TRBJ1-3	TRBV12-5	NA	TGTGCTAGTGGCCTGGGGGTCTCCTCTGGAAACGCCATATATTTT	CASGLGVSSGNAIYF
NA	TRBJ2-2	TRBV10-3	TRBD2	TGTGCCATCACTGCGACCCCGACTAGCGGGAGTCTGGGCACCGGGGAGCTGTTTTTT	CAITATPTSGSLGTGELFF
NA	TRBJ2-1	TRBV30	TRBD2	TGTGCCTGGAGTAGCGGGAGATCATCCTACAATGAGCAGTTCTTC	CAWSSGRSSYNEQFF
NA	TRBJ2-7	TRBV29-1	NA	TGCAGCGTTGCCGATCCATTAACGGGCGAGCAGTACTTC	CSVADPLTGEQYF
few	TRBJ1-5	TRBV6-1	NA	TGTGCCAGTCCAGGGAATGATCAGCCCCAGCATTTT	CASPGNDQPQHF
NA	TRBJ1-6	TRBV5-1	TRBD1	TGCGCCAGCAGCTCCCGGACAGGGGATTCACCCCTCCACTTT	CASSSRTGDSPLHF
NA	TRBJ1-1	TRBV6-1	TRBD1	TGTGCCAGCACCTCCGGGACAGGGGGCGCGGACACTGAAGCTTTCTTT	CASTSGTGGADTEAFF
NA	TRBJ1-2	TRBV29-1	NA	TGCAGCGTTGATAGGGGGGCTGGCTACACCTTC	CSVDRGAGYTF
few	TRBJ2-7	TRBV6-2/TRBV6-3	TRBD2	TGTGCCACTCTCCCAGCGGGATTCTGGGAGCAGTACTTC	CATLPAGFWEQYF
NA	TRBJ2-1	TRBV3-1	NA	TGTGTCAGCAGCCAAGGCGAGCGGGCTAAAGGGGTCTCCTACAATGAGCAGTTCTTC	CVSSQGERAKGVSYNEQFF
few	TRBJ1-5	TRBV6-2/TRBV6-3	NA	TGTGCCACCAGAAAGGGAGGACAGAGCGTAAATAGCAATCAGCCCCAGCATTTT	CATRKGGQSVNSNQPQHF
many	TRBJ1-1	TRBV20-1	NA	TGCAGTGCTGGGATCCTTCGGACTGTGAACACTGAAGCTTTCTTT	CSAGILRTVNTEAFF
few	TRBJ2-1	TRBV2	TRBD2	TGTGCCAGCACCTCTAGCGGGAGCTCCTACAATGAGCAGTTCTTC	CASTSSGSSYNEQFF
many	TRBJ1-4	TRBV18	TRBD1	TGTGCCAGCTCACCACCGAGGGGACAGGGAGATGAAAAACTGTTTTTT	CASSPPRGQGDEKLFF
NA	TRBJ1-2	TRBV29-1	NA	TGCAGCGTTGAAGATCGGTCCGGATATGGCTACACCTTC	CSVEDRSGYGYTF
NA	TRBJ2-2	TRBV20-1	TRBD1	TGCAGTGCTAGTTACAGGGGCAGCACCGGGGAGCTGTTTTTT	CSASYRGSTGELFF
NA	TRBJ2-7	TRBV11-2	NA	TGTGCCAGCAGCACTTCTCTTCAGGGAGGATCGGACGAGCAGTACTTC	CASSTSLQGGSDEQYF
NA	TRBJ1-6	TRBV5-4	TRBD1	TGTGCCAGCAGCTCGGACAGGGCGTCGGCACCCCTCCACTTT	CASSSDRASAPLHF
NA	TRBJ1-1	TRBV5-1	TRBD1	TGCGCCAGCAGCTTTGGACAGGGATTTATGTTGAACACTGAAGCTTTCTTT	CASSFGQGFMLNTEAFF
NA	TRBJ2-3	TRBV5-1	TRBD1	TGCGCCAGCAGCCCTGACAGGGGCAGGACAGATACGCAGTATTTT	CASSPDRGRTDTQYF
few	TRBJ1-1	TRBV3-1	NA	TGTGCCAGCAACCTAAGGGATAGGAGTGAAGCTTTCTTT	CASNLRDRSEAFF
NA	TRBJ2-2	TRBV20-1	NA	TGCAGTGCTAGCTGGGGGGCCGGGGAGCTGCTTTTT	CSASWGAGELLF